This T cell receptor beta chain was observed in a study of graft-versus-host responses after intestinal transplantation. Study-wide background: Grafts that recipients had were multivisceral, liver-intestinal, or isolated intestinal transplants.

Here immunoSEQ multiplex PCR was the method, and the copy in TCRdb shows in-frame clones only, minus some. The table records about 9,800 clones, approximately 81% of them present only once. The CDR3 is made up of 14 amino acids. Germline CDR1 and CDR2: SGDLS and YYNGEE. The V gene lost 0 bases and the J gene lost 3 bases, with 9 bases spanning the gap. Processing of graft tissue released intraepithelial and lamina propria lymphocytes. This clone was detected a few times. What it recognizes is unknown. Whole-study results and caveats: Allografts of one patient group, those with graft-donor T cell macrochimerism, had high graft-versus-host to host-versus-graft clonal ratios. Peak circulating GvH clone levels tracked with early post-transplant HvG declines.

The specimen was ileum tissue, collected less than 550 days after intestinal transplant. The clonotype originates from a human patient who received an intestinal transplant, so some T cells may come from the graft donor. The V call is TRBV9, the J call TRBJ1-2, with a possible D match to TRBD1 (5 bases). CDR3 sequence reads: CASSVEGAYYGYTF. The CDR3 region has the DNA TGTGCCAGCAGCGTAGAAGGGGCCTACTATGGCTACACCTTC.